This TCR beta chain emerged from a study of T cells expressing NK-cell markers. Study-wide context: Investigators obtained TCR beta repertoires from sorted CD3+CD56+NKG2C+, CD3+CD56+NKG2C- and CD3+CD56-NKG2C+ T cells. HCMV seropositivity characterized seven of the eight sequenced donors, and seronegativity one.

It was by 5'RACE template switching with UMIs that TCR beta cDNA was made. TCRdb reprocessed the 5' RACE reads and keeps a single row for each CDR3 protein, giving no DNA. The sample is made up of about 440,000 distinct CDR3 sequences, and the top ten hold 6% to 8% of it. Remarks on this clonotype: Its antigen is currently unknown.

Germline assignment: CDR1 SGHTA and CDR2 FQGTGA. The CDR3 covers 15 residues. Study results and limitations: Dominant NKG2C+ clonotypes accounted for 1.0-7.0% of CD8+ T cells in six donors.

The sequenced sample consisted of blood T cells: a sorted CD56 or NKG2C T cell subset, CD4+ or CD8+ T cells, or bulk PBMC T cells (not recorded which). J is TRBJ2-7 and V is TRBV7-3; as DNA is missing, the TRBD1 call by TCRdb cannot be tested. This receptor was identified in a woman aged 18 to 69 in good health. The CDR3 protein is CASSLRGSTLYEQYF. The full variable domain, completed using reference TRBV7-3 and TRBJ2-7, is GAGVSQTPSNKVTEKGKYVELRCDPISGHTALYWYRQSLGQGPEFLIYFQGTGAADDSGLPNDRFFAVRPEGSVSTLKIQRTERGDSAVYLCASSLRGSTLYEQYFGPGTRLTVT.